Each of the 15 T cell receptor beta chains below was sequenced from the same sample in a study of patients and donors after allogeneic stem cell transplantation. TCRdb passed the RT-PCR reads through MiXCR, listing each CDR3 protein once. The sample contains 800,000 to 1,000,000 distinct CDR3 sequences, approximately 19% of which appear only once. Input material: blood, either unsorted or a sorted T cell fraction (not recorded which). The receptors were sampled from a human donor who was either an allogeneic HSCT recipient or a stem cell or donor lymphocyte infusion donor (not recorded which). It is not recorded whose cells these are; they may come from a transplant donor.

The V gene is TRBV4-1, the J gene TRBJ2-5; TRBD1 or TRBD2 may be the D gene (5 bases each). V lost 4 bases and J 2 bases, leaving 11 bases between the germline ends. Per the germline V gene, CDR1 is MGHRA and CDR2 is YSYEKL. The CDR3 sequence is 14 residues long. The CDR3 DNA is TGCGCCAGCAGCCGAACGGGACCGCAAGAGACCCAGTACTTC. This gives the protein CASSRTGPQETQYF.

The chain employs TRBV9 and TRBJ2-3; D is ambiguous. The germline V and J ends were trimmed by 0 bases and 0 bases, with 11 bases remaining between them. This CDR3 comprises 16 residues. The germline V gene encodes CDR1 SGDLS and CDR2 YYNGEE. CDR3 nucleotide sequence: TGTGCCAGCAGCGTAGGTGGGGAACGAAGCACAGATACGCAGTATTTT. Translating gives CASSVGGERSTDTQYF.

J is TRBJ1-2 and V is TRBV20-1; D call uncertain. This CDR3 contains 12 residues. Trimming left V 0 bases short and J 2 bases short, with 4 bases between. Germline V CDR1 and CDR2: DFQATT, SNEGSKA (reference sequence). The CDR3 region has the DNA TGCAGTGCTAGAGAAGGGAACTATGGCTACACCTTC. As protein: CSAREGNYGYTF.

The J gene is TRBJ1-5, the V gene TRBV6-2 or TRBV6-3, with 8 bases aligning to TRBD1. J was trimmed by 12 bases and V by 6 bases; bases with no gene match: 7. The germline gives CDR1 MNHEY, CDR2 SVGEGT. This CDR3 spans 12 amino acids. CDR3 nucleotide sequence: TGTGCCAGCAGAAATGGACAGGGAGTCCAGCATTTT. Translated: CASRNGQGVQHF.

This clonotype turned up a few times. The gene calls are TRBV12-3 or TRBV12-4 and TRBJ2-2, with D tentatively TRBD2 (6 bases). This CDR3 region has 13 residues. V gave up 5 bases and J gave up 9 bases, with 13 bases separating them. CDR3 in amino acids: CASSVAAGWELFF. The CDR3 nucleotides read TGTGCCAGCAGTGTGGCGGCGGGGTGGGAGCTGTTTTTT.

The gene calls are TRBV12-3 or TRBV12-4 and TRBJ2-5; D is possibly TRBD2 (6 bases). The V gene lost 0 bases and the J gene lost 0 bases, with 11 bases spanning the gap. This CDR3 is 16 amino acids long. CDR3 DNA sequence: TGTGCCAGCAGTTTAGCGCCTAGCGCGTACCAAGAGACCCAGTACTTC. Its protein product is CASSLAPSAYQETQYF.

This clonotype occurred a few times. This chain links TRBV28 with TRBJ2-7; no firm D call. Trimming removed 5 bases from V and 3 bases from J, with 5 bases in between. Germline CDR1 and CDR2: MDHEN and SYDVKM. The CDR3 totals 11 residues. The CDR3, as DNA: TGTGCCAGCAGTGCTTTCTACGAGCAGTACTTC. It is translated as CASSAFYEQYF.

This clonotype was counted a few times. V gene TRBV20-1 combines with J gene TRBJ2-2; D gene ambiguous. V was shortened by 0 bases and J by 3 bases, with 5 bases between the two germline ends. Germline values: CDR1 DFQATT, CDR2 SNEGSKA (reference sequence). This CDR3 contains 13 residues. The CDR3 DNA reads TGCAGTGCTAGAGACAGCGACACCGGGGAGCTGTTTTTT. It yields the protein CSARDSDTGELFF.

This clonotype was picked up many times. The chain links TRBV12-3 or TRBV12-4 to TRBJ1-3; no clear D. Trimming left V 3 bases short and J 5 bases short, with 2 bases between. The CDR3 runs to 11 residues. CDR3 residues: CASSFRNTIYF. CDR3 nucleotide sequence: TGTGCCAGCAGTTTCCGAAACACCATATATTTT.

The genes are TRBV2 and TRBJ2-5, with D hard to call. There are 14 residues in the CDR3. Germline CDR1 and CDR2: SNHLY and FYNNEI. Deletions cut 7 bases from V and 1 base from J, with 13 bases between. The CDR3: CASNVGQIQETQYF. The DNA for the CDR3 is TGTGCCAGCAACGTAGGGCAGATCCAAGAGACCCAGTACTTC.

V is TRBV14 and J is TRBJ2-5, with no clear D. CDR3 length equals 16 residues. The V end lost 1 base, the J end lost 2 bases, and 14 bases lay between the germline ends. The germline gives CDR1 SGHDN, CDR2 FVKESK. The CDR3 DNA reads TGTGCCAGCAGCCAAGTGGGCAGATCTTTTCAAGAGACCCAGTACTTC. Translated, it gives CASSQVGRSFQETQYF.

This clonotype was observed a few times. V usage is TRBV7-2 and J usage is TRBJ2-1, with no clear D. This CDR3 has 15 amino acids. Deletions cut 4 bases from V and 2 bases from J, with 12 bases between. Germline lookup yields CDR1 SGHTA and CDR2 FQGNSA. CDR3 residues: CASSSPPAPYNEQFF. The CDR3 coding sequence is TGTGCCAGCAGCTCTCCGCCGGCCCCCTACAATGAGCAGTTCTTC.

This clonotype was observed a few times. The J gene is TRBJ2-7, the V gene TRBV2; 8 nucleotides agree with TRBD2. Germline loops: CDR1 SNHLY, CDR2 FYNNEI. The V segment lost 11 bases and the J segment 7 bases; nucleotides outside the gene matches: 7. The CDR3 is 11 amino acids. Written as DNA, the CDR3 is TGTGCCGCCCGGGGGGGCTGGGAGCAGTACTTC. Translation: CAARGGWEQYF. The full variable domain, rest sourced from reference TRBV2 and TRBJ2-7, is EPEVTQTPSHQVTQMGQEVILRCVPISNHLYFYWYRQILGQKVEFLVSFYNNEISEKSEIFDDQFSVERPDGSNFTLKIRSTKLEDSAMYFCAARGGWEQYFGPGTRLTVT.

The J gene is TRBJ2-3, the V gene TRBV20-1; TRBD1 aligns across 7 bases. Trimming cost V 2 bases and J 2 bases; bases outside gene matches: 4. Germline V gene lookup returns CDR1 DFQATT and CDR2 SNEGSKA (reference sequence). CDR3 length: 14 amino acids. CDR3 residues: CSARRDRPTDTQYF. In DNA, the CDR3 is TGCAGTGCTAGAAGGGACAGACCCACAGATACGCAGTATTTT.

The DNA for the CDR3 is TGCAGTGCTAGAGATCCCAGCGGGGGGCCCTACGAGCAGTACTTC. Residues: CSARDPSGGPYEQYF. The rearrangement uses TRBV20-1 and TRBJ2-7; TRBD2 matches at 9 bases. The CDR3 has 15 amino acids. Trimming cost V 0 bases and J 2 bases; bases outside gene matches: 5. CDR1 is DFQATT and CDR2 is SNEGSKA in the germline V gene (reference sequence).